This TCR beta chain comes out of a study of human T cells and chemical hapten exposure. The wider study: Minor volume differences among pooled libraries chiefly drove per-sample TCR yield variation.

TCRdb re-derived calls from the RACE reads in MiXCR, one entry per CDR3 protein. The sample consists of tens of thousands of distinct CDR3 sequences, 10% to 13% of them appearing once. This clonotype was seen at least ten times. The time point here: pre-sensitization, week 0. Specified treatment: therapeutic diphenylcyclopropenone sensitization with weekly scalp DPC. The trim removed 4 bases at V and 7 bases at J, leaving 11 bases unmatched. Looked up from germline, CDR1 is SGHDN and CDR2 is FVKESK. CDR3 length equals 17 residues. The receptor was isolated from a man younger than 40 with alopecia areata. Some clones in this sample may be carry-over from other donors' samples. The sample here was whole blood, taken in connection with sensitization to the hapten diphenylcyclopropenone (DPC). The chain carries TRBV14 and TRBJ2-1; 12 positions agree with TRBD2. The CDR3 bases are TGTGCCAGCAGCCCGTTCCCGACTAGCGGGAGTTGGAATGAGCAGTTCTTC. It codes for CASSPFPTSGSWNEQFF. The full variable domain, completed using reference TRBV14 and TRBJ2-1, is EAGVTQFPSHSVIEKGQTVTLRCDPISGHDNLYWYRRVMGKEIKFLLHFVKESKQDESGMPNNRFLAERTGGTYSTLKVQPAELEDSGVYFCASSPFPTSGSWNEQFFGPGTRLTVL.